This passage covers 27 T cell receptor beta chains from one sample sequenced in a study of T cells in Graves' hyperthyroidism and ophthalmopathy. TCR beta CDR3 region amplification was performed from RNA transcripts. The TCR CDR3 first-round RT-PCR relied on the HTBI primer set. TCRdb ran MiXCR on the multiplex PCR reads and lists one entry per CDR3 protein. Of a few hundred thousand distinct CDR3 sequences in the sample, roughly 15% were seen once. Sequenced input: blood. These receptors all come from a woman in her thirties with Graves' ophthalmopathy.

This clonotype was observed many times. The CDR3 is CASSGEVLTYEQYF. The CDR3 coding sequence is TGTGCCAGCAGTGGTGAGGTTTTGACCTACGAGCAGTACTTC. The genes are TRBV2 and TRBJ2-7; D gene unclear. V lost 4 bases and J 2 bases, leaving 12 bases between the germline ends. CDR3 length equals 14 residues. Germline CDR1 and CDR2: SNHLY and FYNNEI.

This clonotype was recorded at least ten times. The gene calls are TRBV18 and TRBJ1-2; the match to TRBD1 covers 8 bases. V gave up 3 bases and J gave up 4 bases; unmatched junction bases: 10. The germline V gene encodes CDR1 KGHSH and CDR2 LQKENI. The CDR3 is 16 amino acids. The CDR3 DNA reads as TGTGCCAGCTCACCTACGACAGGGGACGGTCCCTATGGCTACACCTTC. This gives the protein CASSPTTGDGPYGYTF.

This clonotype occurred many times. The chain uses TRBV20-1 and TRBJ2-7; 16 bases match TRBD2. Trimming at V came to 1 base and at J to 5 bases, leaving 14 bases not matched to a gene. Germline-derived CDR1 and CDR2 are DFQATT and SNEGSKA (reference sequence). The CDR3 runs to 19 residues. CDR3 protein: CSARATPGLAGGPPHEQYF. In DNA, the CDR3 is TGCAGTGCTAGAGCAACTCCGGGACTAGCGGGGGGGCCTCCCCACGAGCAGTACTTC.

The chain couples TRBV5-5 to TRBJ1-2; TRBD1 matches at 10 bases. Germline CDR1 SGHKS, CDR2 YYEKEE (reference sequence). V lost 2 bases to trimming and J lost 6 bases; unmatched junction nucleotides: 10. The CDR3 spans 16 residues. CDR3 residues: CASSFRDRGTVDGYTF. CDR3 nucleotide sequence: TGTGCCAGCAGCTTCCGGGACAGGGGTACTGTTGATGGCTACACCTTC.

This clonotype was counted at least ten times. The chain has TRBV20-1 and TRBJ2-3; TRBD2 agrees at 9 bases. The CDR3 covers 17 residues. Per germline, CDR1 DFQATT and CDR2 SNEGSKA (reference sequence). V lost 4 bases, J lost 1 base, and 12 bases stayed unmatched. The CDR3 region is CSAIPAGGASGTDTQYF. The CDR3, as DNA: TGCAGTGCTATACCAGCGGGGGGAGCCTCTGGCACAGATACGCAGTATTTT.

This clonotype was counted at least ten times. The CDR3 reads CSARGWGRGTDTQYF. The CDR3 DNA is TGCAGTGCTAGAGGATGGGGGCGTGGCACAGATACGCAGTATTTT. The chain combines TRBV20-1 with TRBJ2-3; tentatively, D is TRBD1 (6 bases). Looked up from germline, CDR1 is DFQATT and CDR2 is SNEGSKA (reference sequence). Trimming took 1 base from V and 1 from J, leaving 12 bases between them. CDR3 length: 15 residues.

At least ten counts were recorded for this clonotype. One end of the junction is discordant with germline, which a read error may explain. This chain connects TRBV2 to TRBJ1-1, with D possibly TRBD1 on 5 matching bases. Per the germline V gene, CDR1 is SNHLY and CDR2 is FYNNEI. CDR3 size: 13 residues. The CDR3 DNA is TGTGCCAGCAATTGGGGGGTGAAAACTGAAGCTTTCTTT. Translating it yields CASNWGVKTEAFF.

V gene TRBV27 combines with J gene TRBJ1-2; D perhaps matches TRBD1 (6 bases). This CDR3 region has 13 residues. V shed 5 bases and J shed 8 bases, with 15 bases lying between them. Germline V gene lookup returns CDR1 MNHEY and CDR2 SMNVEV (reference sequence). This chain's CDR3 is CASSPQGWEGYTF. CDR3 nucleotides: TGTGCCAGCAGTCCCCAGGGGTGGGAGGGCTACACCTTC.

This clonotype was found a few times. A much larger clone lies one base from this, so it may be a read error. Lacking the conserved final phenylalanine or tryptophan, this CDR3 likely reflects a read error. Here the CDR3 DNA reads TGTGCCATCGGACAGACCCCGAACACTGAAGCTTTCCTT. Residues: CAIGQTPNTEAFL. This chain connects TRBV10-3 to TRBJ1-1; tentative D call: TRBD1 (6 bases). V was shortened by 8 bases and J by 1 base, with 11 bases between the two germline ends. Germline V CDR1 and CDR2: ENHRY, SYGVKD. The CDR3 runs to 13 residues.

This clonotype was seen repeatedly, ten times or more. The rearrangement links TRBV11-2 to TRBJ1-1; D is undetermined. Germline lookup yields CDR1 SGHAT and CDR2 FQNNGV. With 1 base removed from V and 6 bases from J, the gap between germline ends came to 9 bases. This CDR3 comprises 13 residues. The DNA of the CDR3 is TGTGCCAGCAGCTTAGGTGGGAATTCTGAAGCTTTCTTT. This sequence encodes CASSLGGNSEAFF.

This clonotype was seen repeatedly, ten times or more. The gene calls are TRBV30 and TRBJ2-1, with 7 bases matching TRBD1. In germline, CDR1 is GTSNPN, CDR2 SVGIG (reference sequence). This CDR3 has 12 residues. The trim removed 3 bases at V and 15 bases at J, leaving 11 bases unmatched. The CDR3 sequence: CAWSLGVGQVFF. The DNA for the CDR3 is TGTGCCTGGAGCCTTGGCGTAGGACAGGTGTTCTTC.

This clonotype was detected ten times or more. This chain's CDR3 is CASEKGDTEAFF. DNA of the CDR3: TGTGCCAGTGAAAAGGGAGACACTGAAGCTTTCTTT. This chain uses TRBV7-6 with TRBJ1-1; no reliable D call. Germline CDR1 SGHVS, CDR2 FNYEAQ. The CDR3 is 12 residues long. V lost 9 bases and J lost 3, with 11 bases in between.

This clonotype was seen many times. The J gene is TRBJ2-5, the V gene TRBV20-1; 9 nucleotides line up with TRBD2. This CDR3 region has 12 residues. Per the germline V gene, CDR1 is DFQATT and CDR2 is SNEGSKA (reference sequence). V shed 8 bases, J shed 4 bases, and the junction held 5 bases outside the gene matches. The CDR3: CSPRGGGETQYF. As DNA, the CDR3 is TGCAGTCCGCGGGGGGGTGGAGAGACCCAGTACTTC.

This clonotype was seen many times. The V call is TRBV27, the J call TRBJ1-6, with D perhaps TRBD1 (5 bases). Germline loops: CDR1 MNHEY, CDR2 SMNVEV (reference sequence). The CDR3 spans 14 residues. V gave up 3 bases and J gave up 12 bases, with 15 bases separating them. CDR3 sequence: CASSFQQAVRPLHF. The CDR3 nucleotides are TGTGCCAGCAGTTTCCAACAGGCTGTCAGACCCCTCCACTTT.

This clonotype appeared a few times. V gene TRBV9 combines with J gene TRBJ2-1, with TRBD2 as a possible D gene (7 bases). With 0 bases removed from V and 7 bases from J, the gap between germline ends came to 23 bases. Germline values: CDR1 SGDLS, CDR2 YYNGEE. The CDR3 is made up of 18 amino acids. The CDR3 here is CASSVGLGGGAYKNEQFF. CDR3 nucleotides: TGTGCCAGCAGCGTAGGCTTGGGAGGGGGGGCTTATAAAAATGAGCAGTTCTTC.

The CDR3 is CASSITGITYGYTF. Written as DNA, the CDR3 is TGTGCCAGTAGTATTACAGGAATAACGTATGGCTACACCTTC. The chain uses TRBV19 and TRBJ1-2; the D gene is possibly TRBD1 (5 bases). CDR3 length: 14 residues. V was clipped by 3 bases and J by 5 bases, with 13 bases between them. Germline CDR1 LNHDA, CDR2 SQIVND (reference sequence).

This clonotype has ten or more counts. This chain's CDR3 is CASRTSGGVNEQFF. CDR3 nucleotide sequence: TGTGCCAGCAGGACTAGCGGGGGGGTCAATGAGCAGTTCTTC. The V gene is TRBV3-1, the J gene TRBJ2-1; 14 nucleotides match TRBD2. The CDR3 covers 14 residues. CDR1 LGHDT and CDR2 YNNKEL come from the germline V gene (reference sequence). The V segment lost 6 bases and the J segment 6 bases; nucleotides outside the gene matches: 1.

The sample holds many counts of this clonotype. The rearrangement uses TRBV28 and TRBJ2-7, with D maybe TRBD1 (5 bases). V was cut by 3 bases and J by 5 bases, with 8 bases left in between. Germline loops: CDR1 MDHEN, CDR2 SYDVKM. The CDR3 is made up of 12 amino acids. CDR3 bases: TGTGCCAGCAGTTTTGTACAGGACGAGCAGTACTTC. Its translation: CASSFVQDEQYF.

This clonotype showed up many times. The chain has TRBV18 and TRBJ2-1, with unresolved D. The CDR3 is 13 residues long. Germline V gene data show CDR1 as KGHSH and CDR2 as LQKENI. Trimming removed 1 base at V and 9 bases at J, with 10 bases between. CDR3 coding DNA: TGTGCCAGCTCACCACAGGGTTTGGGTGAGCAGTTCTTC. Translated, it gives CASSPQGLGEQFF.

This chain connects TRBV24-1 to TRBJ2-3, with D possibly being TRBD1 or TRBD2 (7 bases each). This CDR3 is built from 17 residues. Germline V gene data show CDR1 as KGHDR and CDR2 as SFDVKD. Between the trimmed V and J ends, which lost 4 bases and 2 bases, there was a span of 18 bases. The CDR3 DNA is TGTGCCACCAGTGACACGCGACAGGGAGGGACCACAGATACGCAGTATTTT. It yields the protein CATSDTRQGGTTDTQYF.

At least ten counts were recorded for this clonotype. V is TRBV28 and J is TRBJ2-2, with D possibly matching TRBD2 (5 bases). V lost 8 bases to trimming and J lost 10 bases, with 17 bases between them. CDR3 length equals 13 residues. The germline V gene encodes CDR1 MDHEN and CDR2 SYDVKM. The DNA of the CDR3 is TGTGCCAGCTACTCCTTGGACGGGGAGGAGCTGTTTTTT. This codes for CASYSLDGEELFF. Full variable domain (outside the CDR3, taken from reference TRBV28 and TRBJ2-2): DVKVTQSSRYLVKRTGEKVFLECVQDMDHENMFWYRQDPGLGLRLIYFSYDVKMKEKGDIPEGYSVSREKKERFSLILESASTNQTSMYLCASYSLDGEELFFGEGSRLTVL.

At least ten counts were recorded for this clonotype. The chain couples TRBV30 to TRBJ2-7; 10 positions agree with TRBD2. After removal of 0 bases from V and 1 base from J, the junction contained 12 bases not matched to a gene. The germline CDR1 and CDR2 sequences are GTSNPN and SVGIG (reference sequence). The CDR3 covers 18 residues. CDR3 in amino acids: CAWSVQAGGLIRSYEQYF. The DNA for the CDR3 is TGTGCCTGGAGTGTACAAGCGGGGGGGCTAATTCGATCCTACGAGCAGTACTTC.

J is TRBJ1-2 and V is TRBV10-3, with TRBD1 identical over 7 bases. The CDR3 has 14 residues. Germline V gene data show CDR1 as ENHRY and CDR2 as SYGVKD. V dropped 3 bases and J dropped 0; count of bases not matched to a gene: 1. The CDR3 sequence: CAISDTGANYGYTF. The CDR3 bases are TGTGCCATCAGTGATACAGGGGCTAACTATGGCTACACCTTC.

This clonotype was seen repeatedly, ten times or more. This chain links TRBV2 with TRBJ1-6, with 9 bases identical to TRBD1. CDR3 length: 15 amino acids. Trimming cost V 7 bases and J 7 bases; bases outside gene matches: 8. The germline gives CDR1 SNHLY, CDR2 FYNNEI. The CDR3: CASIPPGTGNSPLHF. As DNA, the CDR3 is TGTGCCAGCATTCCTCCCGGGACAGGGAATTCACCCCTCCACTTT.

In the case of this clonotype: A read error is possible here, since a much larger clone lies one base away. The chain joins TRBV28 to TRBJ2-3; 9 nucleotides align to TRBD2. V was pared by 6 bases and J by 8 bases, with 9 bases of the junction left unmatched. The CDR3 sequence is 14 residues long. Germline CDR1 reads MDHEN; CDR2 reads SYDVKM. As DNA, the CDR3 is TGTGCCAGCAGGGTAGCGGGGGTGGTAGGTACGCAGTATTTT. Protein: CASRVAGVVGTQYF.

The sample holds many counts of this clonotype. The rearrangement links TRBV28 to TRBJ2-5; tentatively, D is TRBD1 or TRBD2 (5 bases each). Germline V lookup: CDR1 MDHEN, CDR2 SYDVKM. CDR3 length: 15 residues. V was pared by 4 bases and J by 4 bases, with 16 bases between. This CDR3 reads CASSSHRVGGETQYF. The CDR3 region has the DNA TGTGCCAGCAGTTCCCACCGGGTTGGGGGAGAGACCCAGTACTTC. Variable domain in full (rest from reference TRBV28 and TRBJ2-5): DVKVTQSSRYLVKRTGEKVFLECVQDMDHENMFWYRQDPGLGLRLIYFSYDVKMKEKGDIPEGYSVSREKKERFSLILESASTNQTSMYLCASSSHRVGGETQYFGPGTRLLVL.

Ten or more counts support this clonotype. The genes are TRBV12-3 or TRBV12-4 and TRBJ2-7, with D perhaps matching TRBD1 or TRBD2 (5 bases each). Deletions cut 5 bases from V and 6 bases from J, with 17 bases between. The CDR3 covers 14 residues. CDR3 sequence reads: CASSPRVGESEQYF. The CDR3 DNA follows: TGTGCCAGCAGTCCCCGAGTAGGGGAGAGCGAGCAGTACTTC.